This T cell receptor beta chain was documented in a study of cytomegalovirus exposure and HLA in healthy donors. Comment on this clone: The antigen remains unidentified.

Study-level points and caveats: A later analysis found that most CMV-associated TCR beta chains appeared HLA-restricted. TCR beta V- and J-gene trimming was later associated with a missense DCLRE1C variant. High sensitivity and specificity were reportedly achieved when the classifier diagnosed cytomegalovirus status.

Use of 60 Vbeta and 13 Jbeta primers characterized the PCR. Produced via immunoSEQ multiplex PCR; TCRdb's table is partial and in-frame only. The repertoire holds under 200,000 clones, with roughly 80% as singletons. CDR3 length: 18 amino acids. CDR1 MNHEY and CDR2 SMNVEV come from the germline V gene (reference sequence). Trimming pared 8 bases from V and 0 bases from J, leaving 22 bases between. The chain links TRBV27 to TRBJ1-4; no firm D call. The TCR was taken from a woman in her forties in good health and CMV-seropositive. Sequencing was performed on PBMCs. The CDR3 sequence: CASGLNHGYYATNEKLFF. The CDR3 DNA sequence: TGTGCCAGCGGACTAAATCACGGGTATTATGCAACTAATGAAAAACTGTTTTTT.